Below, one TCR beta chain is given with its context. Its antigen is currently not known. It may be a read error: a sequence one base away is much more abundant. This sample is drawn from a study of shared clonotypes between healthy human individuals (dated by TCRdb to 2020 to 2022). Looking at the study overall: The cohort included three men and two women between 18 and 49 years of age. To estimate repertoire size and how much clonotypes are shared between individuals, the study performed deep sequencing of blood TCR repertoires from five healthy adults. To increase sequencing depth and limit assay-specific biases, TCR repertoire library preparation and sequencing were carried out by different laboratories using diverse techniques. Between about 0.9 and 9 billion PBMCs per donor were obtained by leukapheresis.

What the research found in general, with its limitations: Sampling was restricted to blood, and TCR repertoires in tissues likely differ from the TCR repertoires found in blood. Pairwise subsampling led to the expectation that sequencing depth would affect the degree of clonotype sharing among donors. The genetic and exposure-history diversity represented was limited by the small number of donors.

Healthy HIV-negative adults with no recently reported acute infections or vaccinations were included as donors. Every donor was a Caucasian adult living in Nashville, Tennessee, USA. For unsorted samples, tens of millions of PBMCs were counted, and genomic DNA was extracted using the QIAamp DNA Blood Mini kit. Blood was obtained by leukapheresis, after which PBMCs were separated by Ficoll-Histopaque density gradient centrifugation and cryopreserved in liquid nitrogen vapor phase. Reading the germline V gene (reference sequence) gives CDR1 MNHEY and CDR2 SMNVEV. Taken from cysteine to phenylalanine, the CDR3 has 16 residues. Only the CDR3 part of the read is kept: 48 bases, read in frame from the first base. Using the deep immunoSEQ assay, multiplex PCR amplified TCR CDR3 regions from genomic DNA. Genomic DNA extracted from each cell subset was distributed evenly over all wells of several immunoSEQ 96-well plates, and each plate served as one replicate. Each replicate PCR for unsorted PBMC received about 310 ng genomic DNA, equal to tens of thousands of T cell genomes. Genomic DNA from unsorted PBMC was sequenced over ten immunoSEQ deep assay plates. The purified libraries were quantified using a Qubit 3.0 fluorometer, sized with a Bioanalyzer 2100, and then quantified again using the KAPA Library Quantification kit. A separate single-read 150-cycle Illumina NextSeq 550 flow cell was used to sequence each immunoSEQ 96-well plate. From the authors' description of their analysis: Because only junctional sequences without quality scores were contained in the immunoSEQ output, filtering matching that applied to full-length reads could not be performed. To assign V/J genes and CDR3, sequences were annotated using PyIR, a Python wrapper for IgBLAST v1.9, with IMGT germline references. Reads were removed for weak V/J assignments (E-value above 1e-6), missing CDR3, stop codons, out-of-frame junctions, or ambiguous translated residues. V3J clonotypes were defined as sequences sharing the same inferred V gene, J gene, and CDR3 amino acid sequence. The percentage overlap between two repertoires was calculated by dividing the number of shared unique clonotypes by the size of the smaller repertoire. RTK rarefaction, the Chao1 estimator, and Recon v2.1 estimates of unobserved clonotypes were used to assess repertoire richness. TCRdb's version of the immuneACCESS table is confined to in-frame rearrangements and falls short of the full clone set. An unresolved V gene accounts for under half of the shortfall where checked; the remainder is of unknown origin. V, J and clone size are those of that table, while D and trimming were read from the DNA. Within this sample are approximately 460,000 clones, with over 60% of them counted one time only. Of the sample, about 11% is held by the ten largest clones.

The chain links TRBV27 with TRBJ1-4, with TRBD1 as a weak D call on 5 bases. What was sequenced was PBMCs. The source of this sequence is a woman between 40 and 50 years old in good health. Some clones in this sample may be carry-over from other donors' samples. CDR3 loop: CASSQRGYATNEKLSF. The base sequence is TGTGCCAGCAGTCAGAGGGGTTACGCAACTAATGAAAAACTGTCTTTT.